These T cell receptor beta chains were read from a single sample in a study of blood T cell repertoires in COVID-19. Sequencing was performed with immunoSEQ multiplex PCR; in TCRdb, only in-frame clones are kept and a portion is missing. Of 450,000 or so clones listed, 89% are singletons. Sequenced sample: peripheral blood. These receptors originate from a woman aged 40 to 50 with COVID-19, enrolled during active disease. Each CDR3 is given with its conserved first and last residue. The D gene is left open where the match is weak. The listing skips clone size in some rows; elsewhere it reads once, few, many or a size class.

d_call j_call cdr3_length v_call clone_size cdr3_nt cdr3_aa
NA TRBJ2-3 16 TRBV19 NA TGTGCCAGCAGAAAGCCGGGTACTCCTAGCACAGATACGCAGTATTTT CASRKPGTPSTDTQYF
NA TRBJ1-4 15 TRBV2 NA TGTGCCAGCAGTGGCCCAGATGAAGTTAATGAAAAACTGTTTTTT CASSGPDEVNEKLFF
NA TRBJ1-1 14 TRBV5-1 once TGCGCCAGCAGCTCCTACAGCCTGAACACTGAAGCTTTCTTT CASSSYSLNTEAFF
NA TRBJ1-1 14 TRBV27 NA TGTGCCAGCAGTTTGGGAGGGGTCGACACTGAAGCTTTCTTT CASSLGGVDTEAFF
TRBD1 TRBJ1-2 13 TRBV28 once TGTGCCAGCAGTCAGCAGGGGGCGCGGGGCTACACCTTC CASSQQGARGYTF
NA TRBJ1-2 15 TRBV7-3 NA TGTGCCAGCAGCCCCCATACAGCCCTCCCCTATGGCTACACCTTC CASSPHTALPYGYTF
NA TRBJ2-3 15 TRBV7-3 few TGTGCCAGCTCGAAATGGGGTAGCGCGGCGAATACGCAGTATTTT CASSKWGSAANTQYF
TRBD2 TRBJ2-6 17 TRBV3-1/TRBV3-2 NA TGTGCCAGCAGCCCGGGGGAGGGGATCTCTGGGGCCAACGTCCTGACTTTC CASSPGEGISGANVLTF
NA TRBJ2-7 16 TRBV28 NA TGTGCCAGCAGACCCCCGGGACTCTTGATGGGCTACGAGCAGTACTTC CASRPPGLLMGYEQYF
TRBD1 TRBJ1-2 12 TRBV29-1 NA TGCAGCGCCCGCCCTGGGACAGATGGCTACACCTTC CSARPGTDGYTF
TRBD1 TRBJ1-2 16 TRBV3-1/TRBV3-2 NA TGTGCCAGCAGCCACCCCGGGACAGGGGCTGGTAATGGCTACACCTTC CASSHPGTGAGNGYTF
TRBD1 TRBJ1-1 14 TRBV2 NA TGTGCCAGCAGTGAAGACTTAGGGACAGCTTTCGCTTTCTTT CASSEDLGTAFAFF
NA TRBJ1-6 15 TRBV9 NA TGTGCCAGCAGCGTAGCAGGAAGGGAGAGCTCACCCCTCCACTTT CASSVAGRESSPLHF
TRBD1 TRBJ1-2 13 TRBV6-1 few TGTGCCAGCAGTGAACAGGGGGCCTTTGGCTACACCTTC CASSEQGAFGYTF
TRBD1 TRBJ2-7 15 TRBV5-4 NA TGTGCCAGCAGCCCGGGACAGGGGAGCTCCTACGAGCAGTACTTC CASSPGQGSSYEQYF
NA TRBJ1-3 15 TRBV9 NA TGTGCCAGCAGCGTAGCGCCAGGGACTGGAAACACCATATATTTT CASSVAPGTGNTIYF
NA TRBJ1-2 14 TRBV19 NA TGTGCCAGTACCCCGACAGCCGCTAACTATGGCTACACCTTC CASTPTAANYGYTF
NA TRBJ1-5 14 TRBV6-5 NA TGTGCCAGCAAATTGTCACAGGTCAATCAGCCCCAGCATTTT CASKLSQVNQPQHF
TRBD2 TRBJ2-5 17 TRBV28 NA TGTGCCAGCAGTTTACTTACGTTTCGCGGGAGTGGGGAGACCCAGTACTTC CASSLLTFRGSGETQYF
NA TRBJ2-5 15 TRBV4-3 few TGCGCCAGCAGCTTAGGGGGGGGACTCCAAGAGACCCAGTACTTC CASSLGGGLQETQYF
TRBD2 TRBJ2-1 15 TRBV28 NA TGTGCCAGCGGTTTAGCGGGAAGTCTTTCGGATGAGCAGTTCTTC CASGLAGSLSDEQFF
TRBD1 TRBJ2-4 15 TRBV7-2 once TGTGCCAGCAGCTTAAATCCCGGGACAGAGAACATTCAGTACTTC CASSLNPGTENIQYF
TRBD1 TRBJ2-1 14 TRBV2 NA TGTGCCAGCAGTGAAACAGGGGGGTACAATGAGCAGTTCTTC CASSETGGYNEQFF
NA TRBJ1-3 15 TRBV27 NA TGTGCCAGCAGTTTTAGCGGGGGTCCTGGAAACACCATATATTTT CASSFSGGPGNTIYF
NA TRBJ1-3 15 TRBV28 once TGTGCCAGCAGTTTAGCGGGAAGAGACAGCCTAGTCGTGGATTTT CASSLAGRDSLVVDF
NA TRBJ1-6 17 TRBV6-6 NA TGTGCCAGCAGTCCCCGAGTGCCGACAGATTATAATTCACCCCTCCACTTT CASSPRVPTDYNSPLHF
TRBD1 TRBJ1-6 16 TRBV2 NA TGTGCCAGCAGTTTCCGGACAGGGGGCCGGGGTTCACCCCTCCACTTT CASSFRTGGRGSPLHF
TRBD1 TRBJ1-4 15 TRBV12-5 NA TGTGCTAGTGCCCCCAGGGGGGTCACTAATGAAAAACTGTTTTTT CASAPRGVTNEKLFF
TRBD1 TRBJ1-5 13 TRBV19 NA TGTGCCAGTAGCCGGACAGGGGAACAGCCCCAGCATTTT CASSRTGEQPQHF
NA TRBJ1-1 13 TRBV6-5 NA TGTGCCAGCAGTTACAACACGCGGACTGAAGCTTTCTTT CASSYNTRTEAFF
TRBD1 TRBJ2-1 14 TRBV19 NA TGTGCCAGTACCCCAGGGGGCTCCTACAATGAGCAGTTCTTC CASTPGGSYNEQFF
TRBD1 TRBJ1-6 13 TRBV7-9 few TGTGCCAGCACAGGGGGAAATAATTCACCCCTCCACTTT CASTGGNNSPLHF
NA TRBJ2-2 16 TRBV11-3 NA TGTGCCAGCAGCTTAGGCGCCTCCTTAAACACCGGGGAGCTGTTTTTT CASSLGASLNTGELFF
TRBD1 TRBJ1-1 13 TRBV29-1 NA TGCAGCGTGTTCAGGGGGCGCGACACTGAAGCTTTCTTT CSVFRGRDTEAFF
TRBD1 TRBJ1-1 13 TRBV6-1 NA TGTGCCAGCAGTTCCACTCGGGACAGTGAAGCTTTCTTT CASSSTRDSEAFF
NA TRBJ1-6 13 TRBV5-1 NA TGCGCCAGCAGCTTGGAGGGGGACTCACCCCTCCACTTT CASSLEGDSPLHF
TRBD2 TRBJ2-1 17 TRBV4-3 few TGCGCCAGCAGCCAAGATCATTCCGGACTAGCGGGAGATGAGCAGTTCTTC CASSQDHSGLAGDEQFF
TRBD2 TRBJ2-5 15 TRBV5-1 NA TGCGCCAGCAGCCCGGGGACTAGCGGAGGTCGGACCCAGTACTTC CASSPGTSGGRTQYF
NA TRBJ1-6 13 TRBV6-5 NA TGTGCCAGCAGTTACATGGGAGGCTCACCCCTCCACTTT CASSYMGGSPLHF
TRBD2 TRBJ2-3 14 TRBV15 once TGTGCCACCAGCATGGGGGGGGACACAGATACGCAGTATTTT CATSMGGDTDTQYF
NA TRBJ2-7 12 TRBV11-2 once TGTGCCAGCCTCAGGGATCCCTACGAGCAGTACTTC CASLRDPYEQYF
NA TRBJ1-5 15 TRBV2 NA TGTGCCAGCAGCGCCCCATTAGGGGGCAATCAGCCCCAGCATTTT CASSAPLGGNQPQHF
TRBD1 TRBJ1-5 15 TRBV15 NA TGTGCCACCAGCAGAGAACGACAGGGAGAACAGCCCCAGCATTTT CATSRERQGEQPQHF
TRBD1 TRBJ2-3 17 TRBV5-1 NA TGCGCCAGCAGCCCGTTCCTGGCCAGGGGGCGGACAGATACGCAGTATTTT CASSPFLARGRTDTQYF
NA TRBJ1-2 15 TRBV5-4 NA TGTGCCAGCAGCTCCACCAGACAGGAATTCTATGGCTACACCTTC CASSSTRQEFYGYTF
TRBD1 TRBJ2-3 21 TRBV27 NA TGTGCCAGCAGTTCAAAAGAACCCCATCCTCGGACAGGGTATAACACAGATACGCAGTATTTT CASSSKEPHPRTGYNTDTQYF
NA TRBJ1-6 15 TRBV5-1 NA TGCGCCAGCAGCTTGGACGGCAGGGAGGATTCACCCCTCCACTTT CASSLDGREDSPLHF
NA TRBJ1-2 15 TRBV18 NA TGTGCCAGCTCACCCTCAGACGGGATCGGCTATGGCTACACCTTC CASSPSDGIGYGYTF
NA TRBJ1-1 13 TRBV6-6 NA TGTGCCAGCAGAAAAAGCCTGAACACTGAAGCTTTCTTT CASRKSLNTEAFF